This record covers a single T cell receptor beta chain. The data derive from a study of shared clonotypes between healthy human individuals. Each of the donors was a healthy adult who was HIV-negative and had not had a recent acute infection or vaccination. Assay used: immunoSEQ multiplex PCR; TCRdb lists only in-frame clones, some missing. Found here are roughly 2.2 million clones, about 90% of them singletons; the top ten hold 0.37%. There are 12 residues in the CDR3. V gave up 4 bases and J gave up 0 bases, with 4 bases separating them. Germline V gene sequence: CDR1 LGHNA, CDR2 YNFKEQ. The clonotype comes from a man aged 18 to 30 in good health. Some clones in this sample may be carry-over from other donors' samples. Sequencing was done on a sample of naive CD4+ T cells from PBMCs. Subset described: CD45RA+ positively selected. The chain carries TRBV4-2 and TRBJ2-7; D is unresolved. The DNA of the CDR3 is TGTGCCAGCAGCCGTAGCTCCTACGAGCAGTACTTC. This encodes CASSRSSYEQYF.